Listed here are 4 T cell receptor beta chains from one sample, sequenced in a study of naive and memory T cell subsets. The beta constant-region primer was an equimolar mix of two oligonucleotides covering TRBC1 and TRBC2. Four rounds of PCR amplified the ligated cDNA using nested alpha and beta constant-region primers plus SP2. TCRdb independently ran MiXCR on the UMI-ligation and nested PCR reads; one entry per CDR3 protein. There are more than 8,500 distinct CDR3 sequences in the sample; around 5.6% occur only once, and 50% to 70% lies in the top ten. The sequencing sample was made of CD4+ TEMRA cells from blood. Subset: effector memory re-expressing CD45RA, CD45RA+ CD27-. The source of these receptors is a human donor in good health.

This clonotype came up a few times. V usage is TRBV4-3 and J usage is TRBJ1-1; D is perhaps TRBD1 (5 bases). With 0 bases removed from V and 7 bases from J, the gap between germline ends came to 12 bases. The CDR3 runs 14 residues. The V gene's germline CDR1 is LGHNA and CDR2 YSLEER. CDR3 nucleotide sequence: TGCGCCAGCAGCCAAGATAGGGACGCGCTTGAAGCTTTCTTT. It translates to CASSQDRDALEAFF.

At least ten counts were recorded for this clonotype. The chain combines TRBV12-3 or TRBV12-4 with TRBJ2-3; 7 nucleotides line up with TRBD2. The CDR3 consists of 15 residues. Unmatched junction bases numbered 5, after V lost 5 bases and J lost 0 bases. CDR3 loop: CASSDRDYSTDTQYF. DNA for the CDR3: TGTGCCAGCAGTGACCGGGACTACAGCACAGATACGCAGTATTTT.

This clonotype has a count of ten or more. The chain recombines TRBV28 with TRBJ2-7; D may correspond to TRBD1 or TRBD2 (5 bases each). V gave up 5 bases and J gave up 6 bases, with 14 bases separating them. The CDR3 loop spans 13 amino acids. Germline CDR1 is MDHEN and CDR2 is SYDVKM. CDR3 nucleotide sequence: TGTGCCAGCAGTCCCATCGGTGGGGGCGAGCAGTACTTC. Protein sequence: CASSPIGGGEQYF.

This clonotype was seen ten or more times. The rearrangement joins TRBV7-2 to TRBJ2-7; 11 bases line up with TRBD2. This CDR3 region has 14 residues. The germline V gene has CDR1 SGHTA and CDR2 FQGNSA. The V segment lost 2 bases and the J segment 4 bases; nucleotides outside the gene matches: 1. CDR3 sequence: CASSLRLAGYEQYF. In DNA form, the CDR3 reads TGTGCCAGCAGCTTAAGACTAGCGGGGTACGAGCAGTACTTC. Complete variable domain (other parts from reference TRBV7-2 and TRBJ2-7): GAGVSQSPSNKVTEKGKDVELRCDPISGHTALYWYRQSLGQGLEFLIYFQGNSAPDKSGLPSDRFSAERTGGSVSTLTIQRTQQEDSAVYLCASSLRLAGYEQYFGPGTRLTVT.